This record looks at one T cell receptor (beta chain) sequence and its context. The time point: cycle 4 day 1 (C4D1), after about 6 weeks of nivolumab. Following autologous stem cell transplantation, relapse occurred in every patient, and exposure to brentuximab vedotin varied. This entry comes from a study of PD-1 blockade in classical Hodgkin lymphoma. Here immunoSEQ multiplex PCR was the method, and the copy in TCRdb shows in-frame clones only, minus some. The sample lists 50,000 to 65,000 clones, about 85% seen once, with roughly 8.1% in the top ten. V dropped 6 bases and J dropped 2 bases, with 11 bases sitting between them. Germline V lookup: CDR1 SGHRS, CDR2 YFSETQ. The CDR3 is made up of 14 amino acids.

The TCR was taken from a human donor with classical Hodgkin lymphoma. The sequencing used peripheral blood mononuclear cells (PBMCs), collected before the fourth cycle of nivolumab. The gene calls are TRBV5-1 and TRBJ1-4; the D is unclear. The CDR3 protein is CASNPQSTNEKLFF. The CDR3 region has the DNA TGCGCCAGCAACCCGCAGTCGACTAATGAAAAACTGTTTTTT.